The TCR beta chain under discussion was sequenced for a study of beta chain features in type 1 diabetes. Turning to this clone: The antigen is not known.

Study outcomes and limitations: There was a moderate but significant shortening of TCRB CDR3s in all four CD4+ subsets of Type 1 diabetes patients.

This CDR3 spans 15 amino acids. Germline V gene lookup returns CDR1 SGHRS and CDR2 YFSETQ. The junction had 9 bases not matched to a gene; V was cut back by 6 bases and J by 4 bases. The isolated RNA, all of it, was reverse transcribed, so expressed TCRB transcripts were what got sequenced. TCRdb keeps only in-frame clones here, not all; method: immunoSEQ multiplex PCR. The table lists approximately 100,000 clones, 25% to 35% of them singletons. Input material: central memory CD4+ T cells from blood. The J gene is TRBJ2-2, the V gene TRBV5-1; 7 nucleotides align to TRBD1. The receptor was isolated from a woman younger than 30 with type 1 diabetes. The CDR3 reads CASTERAGGTGELFF. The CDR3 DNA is TGCGCCAGCACAGAGAGGGCAGGGGGCACCGGGGAGCTGTTTTTT.